One and the same sample provided the 23 T cell receptor beta chains below, sequenced in a study of cytomegalovirus exposure and HLA in healthy donors. A multiplex PCR was run with 60 Vbeta primers and 13 Jbeta primers. The table came from immunoSEQ multiplex PCR; TCRdb's copy has only in-frame clones and leaves some out. This table has around 150,000 clones, roughly four fifths appearing once. Input material: PBMCs. These receptors were collected from a woman aged 45-59 years in good health and CMV-seropositive.

J is TRBJ1-2 and V is TRBV7-8; no firm D call. Trimming removed 1 base from V and 0 bases from J, with 9 bases in between. Germline V lookup: CDR1 SGHVS, CDR2 FQNEAQ. CDR3 size: 15 residues. DNA for the CDR3: TGTGCCAGCAGCTTAGTCGTCAGATCTAACTATGGCTACACCTTC. This sequence encodes CASSLVVRSNYGYTF.

V usage is TRBV2 and J usage is TRBJ1-5, with D perhaps TRBD1 (5 bases). This CDR3 has 14 amino acids. Germline V gene data show CDR1 as SNHLY and CDR2 as FYNNEI. V lost 10 bases to trimming and J lost 2 bases, with 15 bases between them. The CDR3 bases are TGTGCCACTTCCCCTCGACAGCGCAATCAGCCCCAGCATTTT. Its protein is CATSPRQRNQPQHF.

The chain recombines TRBV19 with TRBJ1-2; TRBD1 is a possible D gene (5 bases). The germline V and J ends were trimmed by 5 bases and 5 bases, with 15 bases remaining between them. Germline assignment: CDR1 LNHDA and CDR2 SQIVND (reference sequence). This CDR3 spans 14 amino acids. The CDR3 sequence is CASSHDSPPYGYTF. The CDR3 bases are TGTGCCAGTAGTCACGACAGCCCACCTTATGGCTACACCTTC.

The chain uses TRBV9 and TRBJ2-3; TRBD1 might be the D (5 bases). Trimming left V 0 bases short and J 2 bases short, with 10 bases between. CDR1 and CDR2 (germline): SGDLS, YYNGEE. CDR3 size: 15 residues. CDR3 amino acids: CASSVAGIYTDTQYF. The CDR3 DNA reads as TGTGCCAGCAGCGTAGCAGGGATATACACAGATACGCAGTATTTT.

J is TRBJ2-1 and V is TRBV12-5; 10 bases are a match to TRBD1. Germline CDR1 LGHNT, CDR2 FRNRAP. V gave up 6 bases and J gave up 5 bases; unmatched junction bases: 7. CDR3 size: 15 residues. DNA of the CDR3: TGTGCTAGTGGCCCCCGGGACAGGGGTCACAATGAGCAGTTCTTC. It encodes CASGPRDRGHNEQFF.

The chain carries TRBV6-5 and TRBJ1-1; possibly TRBD1 for D (5 bases). This CDR3 spans 12 amino acids. The germline V and J ends were trimmed by 9 bases and 1 base, with 9 bases remaining between them. Germline values: CDR1 MNHEY, CDR2 SVGAGI. The DNA of the CDR3 is TGTGCCAGTTTAGGACAGAACACTGAAGCTTTCTTT. It translates to CASLGQNTEAFF.

This rearrangement joins TRBV27 to TRBJ2-6, with 7 nucleotides matching TRBD1. J lost 0 bases, V lost 5 bases, and 4 bases had no gene match. This CDR3 region has 16 residues. Germline loops: CDR1 MNHEY, CDR2 SMNVEV (reference sequence). This chain's CDR3 is CASSARQGSGANVLTF. The DNA of the CDR3 is TGTGCCAGCAGTGCCCGACAGGGCTCTGGGGCCAACGTCCTGACTTTC.

Only one count was recorded for this clone. This chain links TRBV5-5 with TRBJ2-3; D uncertain. CDR1 and CDR2 (germline): SGHKS, YYEKEE (reference sequence). Trimming took 1 base from V and 0 from J, leaving 6 bases between them. This CDR3 spans 14 amino acids. In DNA form, the CDR3 reads TGTGCCAGCAGCTTGCGGTCCAGCACAGATACGCAGTATTTT. Amino acids: CASSLRSSTDTQYF.

This clone has a single count. This sequence joins TRBV11-2 and TRBJ2-3, with TRBD2 as a possible D gene (5 bases). CDR1 is SGHAT, CDR2 FQNNGV, per germline. Trimming removed 1 base at V and 0 bases at J, with 14 bases between. The CDR3 extends over 17 amino acids. CDR3 nucleotides: TGTGCCAGCAGCTTAGGGCCCCTACGGGGAAGCACAGATACGCAGTATTTT. Its translation is CASSLGPLRGSTDTQYF.

This clone came up a few times. CDR3 loop: CASSYHSYEQYF. Here the CDR3 DNA reads TGTGCCAGCAGCTACCACAGCTACGAGCAGTACTTC. V gene TRBV7-9 combines with J gene TRBJ2-7, with unresolved D. CDR1 and CDR2 from the germline V gene are SEHNR and FQNEAQ (reference sequence). The CDR3 is 12 residues long. V lost 4 bases to trimming and J lost 3 bases, with 7 bases between them.

V usage is TRBV13 and J usage is TRBJ2-5; 7 bases are shared with TRBD2. The CDR3 loop spans 19 amino acids. V gave up 5 bases and J gave up 5 bases; unmatched junction bases: 23. CDR1 and CDR2 (germline): PRHDT, FYEKMQ (reference sequence). The CDR3 reads CASSPPLRERSPRKETQYF. For the CDR3, the DNA is TGTGCCAGCAGCCCCCCCCTGCGGGAGCGGTCCCCTAGGAAGGAGACCCAGTACTTC.

The chain uses TRBV6-1 and TRBJ2-2; D perhaps matches TRBD1 (5 bases). The CDR3 runs to 13 residues. Per the germline V gene, CDR1 is MNHNS and CDR2 is SASEGT. V was clipped by 10 bases and J by 1 base, with 10 bases between them. In nucleotides, the CDR3 is TGTGCCACTCTTGACAGGAACACCGGGGAGCTGTTTTTT. Translation: CATLDRNTGELFF.

CDR3: CASSVDPGAGGNEQFF. Here the CDR3 DNA reads TGTGCCAGCAGCGTAGATCCCGGGGCGGGAGGAAATGAGCAGTTCTTC. This chain connects TRBV9 to TRBJ2-1, with 8 bases identical to TRBD2. V was pared by 0 bases and J by 7 bases, with 9 bases of the junction left unmatched. The CDR3 consists of 16 residues. The germline V gene has CDR1 SGDLS and CDR2 YYNGEE.

This sequence joins TRBV11-3 and TRBJ1-3; perhaps TRBD1 as D (6 bases). This CDR3 comprises 15 residues. V was shortened by 2 bases and J by 2 bases, with 10 bases between the two germline ends. Germline V gene lookup returns CDR1 SGHNT and CDR2 YENEEA. The CDR3 DNA reads TGTGCCAGCAGCTTACAAGGGGGTGCTGGAAACACCATATATTTT. Translation gives CASSLQGGAGNTIYF.

The V call is TRBV18, the J call TRBJ1-4, with a weak D call TRBD1 (6 bases). Germline loops: CDR1 KGHSH, CDR2 LQKENI. Deletions cut 3 bases from V and 7 bases from J, with 15 bases between. The CDR3 loop spans 15 amino acids. The CDR3 region is CASSPATGHVEKLFF. Written as DNA, the CDR3 is TGTGCCAGCTCACCCGCGACAGGCCACGTTGAAAAACTGTTTTTT.

The CDR3 loop reads CASRYRGLGPEAFF. The CDR3 DNA sequence: TGTGCCAGTAGATACAGGGGTTTAGGACCCGAAGCTTTCTTT. V gene TRBV19 combines with J gene TRBJ1-1, with 7 positions matching TRBD1. Trimming removed 6 bases from V and 8 bases from J; junction bases left unmatched: 12. The CDR3 totals 14 residues. The germline V gene has CDR1 LNHDA and CDR2 SQIVND (reference sequence).

CDR3 amino acids: CASRPGQGRAFF. DNA of the CDR3: TGTGCCAGCAGACCAGGCCAGGGCCGAGCTTTCTTT. The chain recombines TRBV6-6 with TRBJ1-1; tentatively, D is TRBD1 (5 bases). Per the germline V gene, CDR1 is MNHNY and CDR2 is SVGAGI (reference sequence). Trimming cost V 6 bases and J 10 bases, with 15 bases left between them. There are 12 residues in the CDR3.

The rearrangement links TRBV6-6 to TRBJ1-3, with 9 bases that match TRBD1. This CDR3 has 15 residues. Germline lookup yields CDR1 MNHNY and CDR2 SVGAGI (reference sequence). Trimming at V came to 2 bases and at J to 5 bases, leaving 4 bases not matched to a gene. CDR3 bases: TGTGCCAGCAGTTACGGGGACAGGGCAAGAAACACCATATATTTT. It is translated as CASSYGDRARNTIYF.

This clone came up a few times. The chain recombines TRBV10-2 with TRBJ2-5; 9 bases align to TRBD2. Unmatched junction bases numbered 5, after V lost 6 bases and J lost 3 bases. CDR1 and CDR2 (germline): WSHSY, SAAADI. The CDR3 is made up of 14 amino acids. This chain's CDR3 is CASRGLAGEETQYF. CDR3 bases: TGCGCCAGCAGGGGATTAGCGGGAGAAGAGACCCAGTACTTC.

The rearrangement links TRBV6-6 to TRBJ1-2; TRBD1 is a possible D gene (6 bases). Germline V gene sequence: CDR1 MNHNY, CDR2 SVGAGI (reference sequence). CDR3 length: 13 amino acids. With 7 bases removed from V and 7 bases from J, the gap between germline ends came to 16 bases. CDR3 coding DNA: TGTGCCAGCACCGACGCAGGGGCCACTGGCTACACCTTC. It yields the protein CASTDAGATGYTF.

The chain recombines TRBV7-9 with TRBJ2-6, with 9 bases aligning to TRBD1. V shed 7 bases and J 3 bases; nucleotides not matched to a gene: 13. CDR3 length equals 18 residues. CDR1 SEHNR and CDR2 FQNEAQ come from the germline V gene (reference sequence). CDR3 DNA sequence: TGTGCCAGCACCGTACAGGGGGCTCCCTCTCTTGGGGCCAACGTCCTGACTTTC. Its protein is CASTVQGAPSLGANVLTF.

The chain has TRBV6-1 and TRBJ1-4; D remains unclear. This CDR3 spans 15 amino acids. With 3 bases removed from V and 3 bases from J, the gap between germline ends came to 11 bases. Germline CDR1 is MNHNS and CDR2 is SASEGT. CDR3 sequence: CASSDRGGSNEKLFF. DNA of the CDR3: TGTGCCAGCAGTGACCGGGGTGGGTCTAATGAAAAACTGTTTTTT.

The V and J genes are TRBV30 and TRBJ2-2; D gene unclear. From germline, CDR1 is GTSNPN and CDR2 SVGIG (reference sequence). The V end was cut by 4 bases, the J end by 7 bases, with 7 bases between. The CDR3 extends over 11 amino acids. The CDR3 bases are TGTGCCTGGATGGCTGGCGGGGAGCTGTTTTTT. Translating it yields CAWMAGGELFF.